This passage covers 21 T cell receptor beta chains from one sample sequenced in a study of cytomegalovirus exposure and HLA in healthy donors. In the PCR, 60 Vbeta and 13 Jbeta primers were used. This table comes from immunoSEQ multiplex PCR, and its TCRdb copy is limited to in-frame clones, with some not included. The sample includes under 200,000 clones, roughly four fifths of them seen just once. The specimen was PBMCs. The receptors come from a woman between 45 and 65 years old in good health and CMV-seronegative.

This clone was picked up one time. This chain connects TRBV2 to TRBJ2-5; 8 bases fit TRBD2. The CDR3 has 15 amino acids. Germline CDR1 reads SNHLY; CDR2 reads FYNNEI. After removal of 6 bases from V and 2 bases from J, the junction contained 8 bases not matched to a gene. In nucleotides, the CDR3 is TGTGCCAGCAGGGATAGACGGGGGGGGCAAGAGACCCAGTACTTC. Encoded protein: CASRDRRGGQETQYF. Combining the CDR3 with reference TRBV2 and TRBJ2-5 gives the whole variable domain EPEVTQTPSHQVTQMGQEVILRCVPISNHLYFYWYRQILGQKVEFLVSFYNNEISEKSEIFDDQFSVERPDGSNFTLKIRSTKLEDSAMYFCASRDRRGGQETQYFGPGTRLLVL.

The V and J genes are TRBV2 and TRBJ2-2, with D hard to call. Trimming took 2 bases from V and 6 from J, leaving 10 bases between them. The CDR3 is 14 residues long. In germline, CDR1 is SNHLY, CDR2 FYNNEI. In DNA, the CDR3 is TGTGCCAGCAGTGAAATTTCTCGGGCCGGGGAGCTGTTTTTT. This codes for CASSEISRAGELFF.

This chain uses TRBV11-2 with TRBJ2-3; D uncertain. This CDR3 has 14 amino acids. The germline V gene encodes CDR1 SGHAT and CDR2 FQNNGV. V was pared by 1 base and J by 6 bases, with 11 bases between. As DNA, the CDR3 is TGTGCCAGCAGCTTAGTTCCGTCTTATGATACGCAGTATTTT. Translated, it gives CASSLVPSYDTQYF.

This clone was counted between two and nine times. The V and J genes are TRBV5-1 and TRBJ2-1, with TRBD2 matching over 15 bases. The germline CDR1 and CDR2 sequences are SGHRS and YFSETQ. V was clipped by 5 bases and J by 8 bases; unmatched bases: 5. The length of the CDR3 is 15 residues. CDR3 amino acids: CASRRTSGGGDEQFF. The CDR3 coding sequence is TGCGCCAGCAGGAGGACTAGCGGGGGGGGCGATGAGCAGTTCTTC.

V gene TRBV27 combines with J gene TRBJ2-4, with TRBD2 matching over 7 bases. From germline, CDR1 is MNHEY and CDR2 SMNVEV (reference sequence). V gave up 3 bases and J gave up 8 bases; unmatched junction bases: 1. The length of the CDR3 is 12 residues. Here the CDR3 reads CASSFGGDIQYF. CDR3 coding DNA: TGTGCCAGCAGTTTTGGGGGGGACATTCAGTACTTC.

V and J are TRBV7-9 and TRBJ1-1, with 7 nucleotides matching TRBD1. V lost 7 bases and J lost 0; bases outside the gene matches: 5. In germline, CDR1 is SEHNR, CDR2 FQNEAQ (reference sequence). The CDR3 spans 14 residues. This chain's CDR3 is CASTLTGLNTEAFF. Written as DNA, the CDR3 is TGTGCCAGCACCCTGACAGGGCTGAACACTGAAGCTTTCTTT.

The rearrangement links TRBV5-1 to TRBJ2-1; 10 bases fit TRBD1. CDR1 is SGHRS and CDR2 is YFSETQ in the germline V gene. J lost 5 bases, V lost 0 bases, and 8 bases had no gene match. CDR3 size: 17 residues. The CDR3 coding sequence is TGCGCCAGCAGCTTGGCCCCGGGACAGGGGAGGCACAATGAGCAGTTCTTC. This sequence encodes CASSLAPGQGRHNEQFF.

This chain joins TRBV19 and TRBJ2-1; 12 bases match TRBD2. This CDR3 comprises 18 residues. Losses at the gene ends were 4 bases for V and 4 bases for J; bases not matched to a gene: 11. Germline lookup yields CDR1 LNHDA and CDR2 SQIVND (reference sequence). CDR3 nucleotides: TGTGCCAGTAGTAGCCGACTAGCGGGGGCCTCATTTTACAATGAGCAGTTCTTC. This codes for CASSSRLAGASFYNEQFF.

The chain recombines TRBV7-2 with TRBJ1-5, with 8 positions matching TRBD1. CDR1 is SGHTA and CDR2 is FQGNSA in the germline V gene. V shed 5 bases, J shed 0 bases, and the junction held 6 bases outside the gene matches. CDR3 length equals 16 residues. The CDR3 DNA reads TGTGCCAGCAGCCCGACAGGGGCGTATAGCAATCAGCCCCAGCATTTT. This sequence encodes CASSPTGAYSNQPQHF.

The chain couples TRBV7-7 to TRBJ2-2, with TRBD2 identical over 7 bases. With V trimmed by 4 bases and J by 0 bases, 2 bases remained unmatched. The CDR3 sequence is 15 residues long. Germline lookup yields CDR1 SSHAT and CDR2 FNYEAQ (reference sequence). CDR3 in DNA: TGTGCCAGCAGCTCCCGGGGGGCGAACACCGGGGAGCTGTTTTTT. It encodes CASSSRGANTGELFF.

This clone was observed a few times. The chain recombines TRBV10-3 with TRBJ1-2, with D possibly being TRBD1 (6 bases). V was cut by 5 bases and J by 7 bases, with 14 bases left in between. The CDR3 length is 13 residues. Germline CDR1 reads ENHRY; CDR2 reads SYGVKD. In nucleotides, the CDR3 is TGTGCCATCAGTTATAACAGGGAAAGTGGCTACACCTTC. This encodes CAISYNRESGYTF.

The chain combines TRBV5-1 with TRBJ1-3, with D possibly being TRBD1 (5 bases). V gave up 0 bases and J gave up 3 bases, with 16 bases separating them. This CDR3 spans 17 amino acids. Per the germline V gene, CDR1 is SGHRS and CDR2 is YFSETQ. The CDR3 DNA follows: TGCGCCAGCAGCTTGGAAGGGGCCAGGGTCGGTGGAAACACCATATATTTT. This translates into CASSLEGARVGGNTIYF.

The CDR3 is CASSLSGNQPQHF. The CDR3 DNA sequence: TGTGCCAGCAGCTTAAGCGGGAATCAGCCCCAGCATTTT. The chain recombines TRBV7-9 with TRBJ1-5; D ambiguous. Germline values: CDR1 SEHNR, CDR2 FQNEAQ (reference sequence). The CDR3 has 13 amino acids. The germline V and J ends were trimmed by 2 bases and 4 bases, with 6 bases remaining between them. The whole variable domain, filled in from reference TRBV7-9 and TRBJ1-5, reads DTGVSQNPRHKITKRGQNVTFRCDPISEHNRLYWYRQTLGQGPEFLTYFQNEAQLEKSRLLSDRFSAERPKGSFSTLEIQRTEQGDSAMYLCASSLSGNQPQHFGDGTRLSIL.

This clone was observed a single time. CDR3 amino acids: CASSLDRVIPDTQYF. For the CDR3, the DNA is TGTGCCAGCAGCTTAGACAGGGTCATCCCAGATACGCAGTATTTT. This chain links TRBV7-9 with TRBJ2-3; TRBD1 might be the D (6 bases). CDR1 and CDR2 from the germline V gene are SEHNR and FQNEAQ (reference sequence). V was trimmed by 1 base and J by 4 bases, leaving 12 bases between them. CDR3 size: 15 residues.

The CDR3 DNA reads TGTGCCAGCAGCTTAGGTGACACCATCCAAGAGACCCAGTACTTC. Translation: CASSLGDTIQETQYF. J is TRBJ2-5 and V is TRBV7-8; D gene ambiguous. This CDR3 has 15 amino acids. Trimming removed 1 base at V and 1 base at J, with 10 bases between. Germline loops: CDR1 SGHVS, CDR2 FQNEAQ. Based on the CDR3 plus reference TRBV7-8 and TRBJ2-5, the full variable domain is GAGVSQSPRYKVAKRGQDVALRCDPISGHVSLFWYQQALGQGPEFLTYFQNEAQLDKSGLPSDRFFAERPEGSVSTLKIQRTQQEDSAVYLCASSLGDTIQETQYFGPGTRLLVL.

This clone came up once. This rearrangement joins TRBV2 to TRBJ2-1; 8 nucleotides align to TRBD2. The CDR3 spans 16 residues. The V gene's germline CDR1 is SNHLY and CDR2 FYNNEI. The V and J ends lost 1 base and 7 bases, in that order; junction bases with no gene match: 9. CDR3 protein: CASSEGGRIIVNEQFF. The CDR3 region has the DNA TGTGCCAGCAGTGAAGGCGGGAGGATTATCGTTAATGAGCAGTTCTTC.

The chain joins TRBV5-1 to TRBJ2-7; TRBD2 matches 11 bases. The J segment lost 6 bases and the V segment lost 0 bases, leaving 2 bases of the junction unmatched. Germline V CDR1 and CDR2: SGHRS, YFSETQ. The CDR3 has 14 residues. The CDR3 protein is CASSLDGLAGEQYF. The DNA of the CDR3 is TGCGCCAGCAGCTTGGATGGACTAGCGGGCGAGCAGTACTTC.

The rearrangement uses TRBV28 and TRBJ1-1; D might be TRBD1 (6 bases). V was clipped by 5 bases and J by 4 bases, with 14 bases between them. Germline CDR1 reads MDHEN; CDR2 reads SYDVKM. CDR3 length equals 14 residues. This CDR3 is CASSAGVRLTEAFF. The CDR3 DNA is TGTGCCAGCAGTGCAGGGGTTAGGCTCACTGAAGCTTTCTTT.

The chain links TRBV5-1 to TRBJ2-7; 9 nucleotides match TRBD2. This CDR3 has 14 amino acids. The V segment lost 4 bases and the J segment 2 bases; nucleotides outside the gene matches: 4. Germline V gene sequence: CDR1 SGHRS, CDR2 YFSETQ. The CDR3 loop is CASSQTSGTYEQYF. The CDR3, as DNA: TGCGCCAGCAGCCAGACTAGCGGAACCTACGAGCAGTACTTC.

For this clone: A read error may produce the germline difference seen at one junction end. The V gene is TRBV18, the J gene TRBJ2-3; 9 bases are shared with TRBD2. Germline V gene sequence: CDR1 KGHSH, CDR2 LQKENI. This CDR3 spans 14 amino acids. CDR3 amino acids: CVSSAGGYTDTQYF. The CDR3 nucleotides read TGTGTCAGCTCAGCGGGGGGATACACAGATACGCAGTATTTT. Drawing the rest from reference TRBV18 and TRBJ2-3, the complete variable domain is NAGVMQNPRHLVRRRGQEARLRCSPMKGHSHVYWYRQLPEEGLKFMVYLQKENIIDESGMPKERFSAEFPKEGPSILRIQQVVRGDSAAYFCVSSAGGYTDTQYFGPGTRLTVL.

The genes are TRBV6-6 and TRBJ2-7, with 10 bases aligning to TRBD1. This CDR3 has 15 residues. The germline gives CDR1 MNHNY, CDR2 SVGAGI (reference sequence). The V gene end was trimmed by 2 bases and the J gene end by 7 bases; junction bases not matched to a gene: 8. In nucleotides, the CDR3 is TGTGCCAGCAGTTACCCCGGGACAGGGGCGAGTGAGCAGTACTTC. Residues: CASSYPGTGASEQYF.